This T cell receptor beta chain was found in a study of T-cell memory formation after mild COVID-19. MiXCR, run by TCRdb on the 5' RACE reads, gives a single entry per CDR3 protein. The sample comprises hundreds of thousands of distinct CDR3 sequences, about 22% of which are singletons, and roughly 8.1% rests with the top ten. CDR1 and CDR2 from the germline V gene are SQVTM and ANQGSEA. The CDR3 covers 12 residues. Trimming stripped 7 bases from V and 1 base from J, with 10 bases between. The specimen was PBMCs or a T cell subset sorted from them (not recorded which). The origin of this receptor is an adult woman who had mild COVID-19 (a few samples of this study predate the infection). Cell type and time point are not known. J is TRBJ1-1 and V is TRBV29-1; D not certain. The CDR3 sequence is CSGLTGNTEAFF. The CDR3 DNA is TGCAGCGGTTTGACGGGGAACACTGAAGCTTTCTTT.